This TCR beta chain was found in a study of CD8 T cells in ankylosing spondylitis. Study-wide findings and caveats: Relatively rare in peripheral blood, disease-linked clones were also CD8+. Seemingly characteristic of ankylosing spondylitis blood was a TCR beta motif consisting of about 8 highly homologous variants.

This clonotype was seen ten or more times. Its antigen is not known. Quantitative 5'-RACE with molecular barcodes generated TCR beta libraries. TCRdb reanalysed the 5' RACE reads using MiXCR and keeps one entry per CDR3 protein. In the table there are fewer than 400,000 distinct CDR3 sequences, around 7.6% of which are singletons. The V end was cut by 5 bases, the J end by 8 bases, with 15 bases between. This CDR3 is built from 13 residues. Germline V gene sequence: CDR1 SQVTM, CDR2 ANQGSEA. The chain is built from TRBV29-1 and TRBJ1-4; TRBD1 might be the D (6 bases). The clonotype originates from a male donor with ankylosing spondylitis. Source material: blood, either unsorted or a sorted T cell fraction (not recorded which). For the CDR3, the DNA is TGCAGCGTTACAGGGCGGCGGGACGAAAAACTGTTTTTT. Translated: CSVTGRRDEKLFF.